These 23 T cell receptor beta chains were all obtained from the same sample, sequenced in a study of OX40 agonist ivuxolimab in advanced cancers. Profiling relied on immunoSEQ multiplex PCR, and the TCRdb table lists in-frame clones only, not all of them. The data hold some 68,000 clones, with 88% observed a single time. Source: CD4+ or CD8+ T cells sorted from blood, taken in a trial of the OX40 agonist ivuxolimab. These receptors all stem from an adult with an advanced solid tumor such as melanoma, head and neck, liver or kidney cancer.

This chain connects TRBV7-7 to TRBJ2-5, with 7 bases fitting TRBD2. Trimming took 10 bases from V and 5 from J; bases not matched to a gene: 7. The CDR3 runs to 12 residues. Germline loops: CDR1 SSHAT, CDR2 FNYEAQ (reference sequence). CDR3 residues: CANGGRMETQYF. The CDR3 bases are TGTGCCAACGGGGGGAGGATGGAGACCCAGTACTTC.

The V call is TRBV2, the J call TRBJ1-4; 7 bases line up with TRBD1. J lost 7 bases, V lost 9 bases, and 8 bases had no gene match. Looked up from germline, CDR1 is SNHLY and CDR2 is FYNNEI. The CDR3 is made up of 13 amino acids. The CDR3 DNA reads TGTGCCAGTAACCGGGACAGAACTGAAAAACTGTTTTTT. Its translation: CASNRDRTEKLFF.

The chain employs TRBV5-1 and TRBJ1-1, with D possibly being TRBD1 (6 bases). Looked up from germline, CDR1 is SGHRS and CDR2 is YFSETQ. The ends were cut back, 0 bases at V and 5 bases at J, with 11 bases in the middle. This CDR3 contains 14 residues. The CDR3 is CASSLEGRGTEAFF. CDR3 nucleotide sequence: TGCGCCAGCAGCTTGGAAGGGAGGGGGACTGAAGCTTTCTTT.

This sequence joins TRBV7-9 and TRBJ2-1, with TRBD2 matching 8 bases. The CDR3 totals 16 residues. The V gene's germline CDR1 is SEHNR and CDR2 FQNEAQ (reference sequence). Trimming removed 3 bases from V and 0 bases from J; junction bases left unmatched: 4. The CDR3 region has the DNA TGTGCCAGCAGCTTTAGCGGGGCTTCCTCCTACAATGAGCAGTTCTTC. Translating it yields CASSFSGASSYNEQFF. The variable domain in full, with the rest retrieved from reference TRBV7-9 and TRBJ2-1, is DTGVSQNPRHKITKRGQNVTFRCDPISEHNRLYWYRQTLGQGPEFLTYFQNEAQLEKSRLLSDRFSAERPKGSFSTLEIQRTEQGDSAMYLCASSFSGASSYNEQFFGPGTRLTVL.

This chain connects TRBV7-2 to TRBJ2-7; TRBD1 aligns across 11 bases. The CDR3 is 16 residues long. J lost 5 bases, V lost 5 bases, and 11 bases had no gene match. CDR1 and CDR2 from the germline V gene are SGHTA and FQGNSA. The CDR3 protein is CASSIPSGTGGDEQYF. For the CDR3, the DNA is TGTGCCAGCAGCATTCCCTCCGGGACAGGGGGGGACGAGCAGTACTTC. Supplemented by reference TRBV7-2 and TRBJ2-7, the full variable domain reads GAGVSQSPSNKVTEKGKDVELRCDPISGHTALYWYRQSLGQGLEFLIYFQGNSAPDKSGLPSDRFSAERTGGSVSTLTIQRTQQEDSAVYLCASSIPSGTGGDEQYFGPGTRLTVT.

The chain carries TRBV5-8 and TRBJ1-6; D possibly corresponds to TRBD1 (5 bases). The germline V gene has CDR1 SGHTS and CDR2 YDEGEE. The CDR3 length is 17 residues. V was trimmed by 0 bases and J by 10 bases, leaving 20 bases between them. DNA of the CDR3: TGTGCCAGCAGCTTGGCCGGCCGATGGGGGGTAGACTCACCCCTCCACTTT. The encoded protein is CASSLAGRWGVDSPLHF.

This chain connects TRBV7-2 to TRBJ1-2, with 12 bases lining up with TRBD1. Germline V lookup: CDR1 SGHTA, CDR2 FQGNSA. After removal of 5 bases from V and 4 bases from J, the junction contained 11 bases not matched to a gene. The CDR3 sequence is 17 residues long. The CDR3 bases are TGTGCCAGCAGCCCCATACCAGGGACAGGGGGCGGCTATGGCTACACCTTC. This sequence encodes CASSPIPGTGGGYGYTF.

The chain carries TRBV6-1 and TRBJ1-2, with D unresolved. The V end lost 2 bases, the J end lost 4 bases, and 8 bases lay between the germline ends. Germline values: CDR1 MNHNS, CDR2 SASEGT. The CDR3 runs 13 residues. CDR3 sequence (DNA): TGTGCCAGCAGTGAAACGTATCGCTATGGCTACACCTTC. Residues: CASSETYRYGYTF.

V is TRBV15 and J is TRBJ1-1; D unresolved. The CDR3 is 14 residues long. The V end lost 1 base, the J end lost 1 base, and 7 bases lay between the germline ends. The germline V gene encodes CDR1 LNHNV and CDR2 YYDKDF (reference sequence). CDR3 amino acids: CATSRGSRNTEAFF. The CDR3 nucleotides are TGTGCCACCAGCAGAGGCAGCAGGAACACTGAAGCTTTCTTT.

The chain recombines TRBV28 with TRBJ1-4; no firm D call. The CDR3 is made up of 14 amino acids. CDR1 is MDHEN, CDR2 SYDVKM, per germline. The V end was cut by 6 bases, the J end by 8 bases, with 16 bases between. CDR3 amino acids: CASRWGGSGEKLFF. The CDR3 bases are TGTGCCAGCAGGTGGGGAGGGTCCGGGGAAAAACTGTTTTTT.

The chain is built from TRBV30 and TRBJ2-7; TRBD1 is a possible D gene (6 bases). This CDR3 has 15 amino acids. Germline V gene data show CDR1 as GTSNPN and CDR2 as SVGIG (reference sequence). V was pared by 2 bases and J by 3 bases, with 17 bases between. CDR3: CAWSSPDRKIYEQYF. CDR3 coding DNA: TGTGCCTGGAGTTCTCCTGACAGGAAAATCTACGAGCAGTACTTC.

V gene TRBV1 combines with J gene TRBJ2-3; TRBD2 is taken as the D call from the table, unchecked against the DNA. TRBV1 is a pseudogene segment. This CDR3 contains 20 residues. The chain's CDR3 is CTSSQDWRLAGEGGTDTQYF. The CDR3 bases are TGCACCAGCAGCCAAGATTGGAGACTAGCGGGGGAGGGTGGCACAGATACGCAGTATTTT.

V usage is TRBV4-2 and J usage is TRBJ2-2, with 10 nucleotides matching TRBD2. Germline assignment: CDR1 LGHNA and CDR2 YNFKEQ. V gave up 3 bases and J gave up 4 bases; unmatched junction bases: 8. This CDR3 has 17 amino acids. The CDR3 DNA follows: TGTGCCAGCAGCCAGGAAACTAGCGGGATTGGCACCGGGGAGCTGTTTTTT. It translates to CASSQETSGIGTGELFF.

The V call is TRBV9, the J call TRBJ2-2; D is uncertain. Deletions cut 1 base from V and 6 bases from J, with 16 bases between. The CDR3 is 16 amino acids. Germline lookup yields CDR1 SGDLS and CDR2 YYNGEE. The CDR3 loop is CASSVTPPGGAGELFF. The CDR3 coding sequence is TGTGCCAGCAGCGTAACCCCTCCCGGCGGTGCCGGGGAGCTGTTTTTT.

The chain recombines TRBV5-1 with TRBJ2-7, with D tentatively TRBD2 (6 bases). CDR3 size: 14 residues. Trimming cost V 4 bases and J 1 base, with 12 bases left between them. Germline lookup yields CDR1 SGHRS and CDR2 YFSETQ. The CDR3 region has the DNA TGCGCCAGCAGCGCGGGGTGGAGTTCCTACGAGCAGTACTTC. Translating gives CASSAGWSSYEQYF.

V and J are TRBV5-4 and TRBJ2-1; 13 bases are shared with TRBD2. This CDR3 has 18 residues. Germline CDR1 reads SGHNT; CDR2 reads YYREEE (reference sequence). V trimming: 4 bases; J trimming: 0 bases; junction bases outside the gene matches: 7. The CDR3 protein is CASSMGLAGRSSYNEQFF. CDR3 in DNA: TGTGCCAGCAGCATGGGACTAGCGGGACGGAGCTCCTACAATGAGCAGTTCTTC. Full variable domain (remainder filled in from reference TRBV5-4 and TRBJ2-1): ETGVTQSPTHLIKTRGQQVTLRCSSQSGHNTVSWYQQALGQGPQFIFQYYREEENGRGNFPPRFSGLQFPNYSSELNVNALELDDSALYLCASSMGLAGRSSYNEQFFGPGTRLTVL.

The V call is TRBV19, the J call TRBJ1-1; possible D gene TRBD1, 5 bases. The CDR3 has 14 residues. Germline V gene lookup returns CDR1 LNHDA and CDR2 SQIVND (reference sequence). Trimming shortened V by 6 bases and J by 3 bases, and 14 bases separated the two germline ends. The chain's CDR3 is CASSPIRGDTEAFF. DNA of the CDR3: TGTGCCAGTAGCCCGATTAGGGGCGACACTGAAGCTTTCTTT.

The V and J genes are TRBV12-5 and TRBJ1-1; D gene unclear. Deletions cut 2 bases from V and 1 base from J, with 5 bases between. Germline CDR1 LGHNT, CDR2 FRNRAP. The CDR3 is 13 amino acids. In nucleotides, the CDR3 is TGTGCTAGTGGTTTGCCCTGGAACACTGAAGCTTTCTTT. Translating gives CASGLPWNTEAFF.

J is TRBJ2-7 and V is TRBV30, with a possible D match to TRBD1 (5 bases). V lost 5 bases and J lost 0, with 5 bases in between. The CDR3 covers 11 residues. CDR1 and CDR2 (germline): GTSNPN, SVGIG (reference sequence). The CDR3 nucleotides read TGTGCCTGGGACAGCTCCTACGAGCAGTACTTC. This gives the protein CAWDSSYEQYF.

This rearrangement joins TRBV18 to TRBJ1-1, with D perhaps TRBD1 (6 bases). V dropped 3 bases and J dropped 6 bases, with 11 bases sitting between them. The germline gives CDR1 KGHSH, CDR2 LQKENI. The CDR3 has 13 amino acids. Here the CDR3 reads CASSPWGAPEAFF. The CDR3 DNA follows: TGTGCCAGCTCACCGTGGGGGGCGCCTGAAGCTTTCTTT. The full variable domain, completed using reference TRBV18 and TRBJ1-1, is NAGVMQNPRHLVRRRGQEARLRCSPMKGHSHVYWYRQLPEEGLKFMVYLQKENIIDESGMPKERFSAEFPKEGPSILRIQQVVRGDSAAYFCASSPWGAPEAFFGQGTRLTVV.

The chain recombines TRBV28 with TRBJ2-4; D assignment may be TRBD1 or TRBD2 (5 bases each). CDR3 size: 14 residues. Germline V gene data show CDR1 as MDHEN and CDR2 as SYDVKM. The germline V and J ends were trimmed by 6 bases and 10 bases, with 19 bases remaining between them. The CDR3 is CASSSGPGREIQYF. CDR3 coding DNA: TGTGCCAGCAGCTCCGGGCCGGGACGAGAAATTCAGTACTTC.

The chain employs TRBV5-4 and TRBJ1-6; the D is unclear. The CDR3 covers 14 residues. Trimming removed 4 bases at V and 7 bases at J, with 12 bases between. Germline CDR1 and CDR2: SGHNT and YYREEE (reference sequence). In DNA, the CDR3 is TGTGCCAGCAGCCCAATCACGAGGAATTCACCCCTCCACTTT. It is translated as CASSPITRNSPLHF.

The CDR3 region is CASRLQGAEQYF. The CDR3 nucleotides are TGTGCCAGCAGACTACAGGGGGCTGAGCAGTACTTC. The chain employs TRBV27 and TRBJ2-7; TRBD1 matches 9 bases. CDR3 length: 12 residues. Germline CDR1 is MNHEY and CDR2 is SMNVEV (reference sequence). V was pared by 6 bases and J by 7 bases, with 4 bases of the junction left unmatched.